Reported below is one TCR beta chain. Its antigen has not been determined. No much larger clone exists at a distance of one base, and base qualities are not known. The sample's time point label, in plain terms: peripheral blood 6 weeks after treatment start. The cohort comprised fewer than 35 patients with locally advanced or metastatic urothelial carcinoma treated at Memorial Sloan Kettering on a trial protocol. Peripheral blood mononuclear cells were collected pretreatment and during treatment, with between 1 and 8 total time points obtained per patient. The Qiagen DNeasy Blood extraction kit was used to purify genomic DNA from total PBMCs and from tumor samples. PBMCs were collected pretreatment and during treatment, and were isolated and stored as previously described. To estimate absolute template abundance from read counts, synthetic TCR analog templates were spiked into each PCR. TCRbeta CDR3 regions were amplified from genomic DNA with bias-controlled V and J gene primers using the immunoSEQ assay. Sequencing of rearranged TCRbeta segments was done at approximately 20X coverage. As for how the authors treated the data: Sequencing errors were corrected by clustering, and CDR3s were annotated against IMGT so that V, D and J genes could be assigned. Out-of-frame and stop-codon sequences were excluded, and only productive TCRbeta rearrangements were used in downstream analyses. Clonality was computed as one minus Shannon entropy normalized by the log of the number of unique productive sequences. Fisher's exact test with Benjamini-Hochberg correction, at a threshold of adjusted p below 0.01, was used to find clones that differed between time points or between blood and tumor. This is the immuneACCESS table as TCRdb keeps it, with only in-frame sequences that have V and J called. A part of the clones is gone; compared with another copy, unresolved V genes explain less than half, and the rest is unexplained. D and trimming come from the DNA, and the V and J calls and clone size come from that table. The sample profile shows around 33,000 clones; roughly nine tenths of them were found once. The top ten constitute around 8.5% of the sample.

The data were obtained in a study of PD-L1 blockade in urothelial cancer (dated by TCRdb to the late 2010s). Notes on the research overall: Every patient began therapy in 2014 and was given atezolizumab 1,200 mg intravenously every 3 weeks. Somatic, immune and clinical correlates of response to PD-L1 blockade with atezolizumab in urothelial cancer were the focus of an exploratory multi-omic analysis. In the same patients, whole exome sequencing and RNA sequencing of pretreatment tumors were performed in addition to TCR sequencing. An ECOG performance status of 0 or 1 was recorded for the patients, and 0 to 3 prior chemotherapy regimens had been received by the patients. About 85% of the 29 patients were identified as males with urothelial cancer of bladder origin, and a prior smoking history was reported by 18 of 29 patients. Durable clinical benefit meant progression-free survival longer than 6 months, and TCR features were also tested against progression-free and overall survival. Pretreatment tumor samples, along with matched peripheral blood collected serially before and after atezolizumab treatment, underwent TCR sequencing. Blood samples yielded a median of around 130,000 T cells and roughly 80,000 unique TCRs, with median clonality 0.080. Blood samples were analyzed 3 weeks after the start of treatment (second dose) and 6 weeks after the start of treatment. Twenty-nine patients had pretreatment blood TCR-seq, about 25 had at least one posttreatment blood collection, and about 25 had tumor TCR-seq. Durable clinical benefit was achieved by nine patients but not by the remaining 20.

The germline V gene sets CDR1 to MNHEY and CDR2 to SVGAGI. The junction shows trimming of 2 bases on V and 2 bases on J, plus 13 bases between the germline ends. Its CDR3 holds 15 amino acids, cysteine through phenylalanine. Only the CDR3 region is kept as DNA, spanning 45 bases read in frame from base 1. Results and caveats for the whole study, not just this receptor: A pretreatment peripheral blood TCR clonality below the median was linked to improved progression-free and overall survival. Small sample size (n ≈ 27) and many exploratory analyses mean the results are intended to be hypothesis-generating. Among patients with durable benefit, tumor-associated TCR clones showed greater expansion in peripheral blood 3 weeks after treatment started (n ≈ 23, p = 0.022).

The specimen comprised PBMCs, sampled around atezolizumab (anti-PD-L1) treatment. The sequence was collected from an elderly man with urothelial cancer. The chain links TRBV6-5 with TRBJ2-7; tentative D gene TRBD1, with 6 bases matching. DNA sequence: TGTGCCAGCAGTTACCGAGGGGGATCTACCTACGAGCAGTACTTC. Its amino acids are CASSYRGGSTYEQYF.